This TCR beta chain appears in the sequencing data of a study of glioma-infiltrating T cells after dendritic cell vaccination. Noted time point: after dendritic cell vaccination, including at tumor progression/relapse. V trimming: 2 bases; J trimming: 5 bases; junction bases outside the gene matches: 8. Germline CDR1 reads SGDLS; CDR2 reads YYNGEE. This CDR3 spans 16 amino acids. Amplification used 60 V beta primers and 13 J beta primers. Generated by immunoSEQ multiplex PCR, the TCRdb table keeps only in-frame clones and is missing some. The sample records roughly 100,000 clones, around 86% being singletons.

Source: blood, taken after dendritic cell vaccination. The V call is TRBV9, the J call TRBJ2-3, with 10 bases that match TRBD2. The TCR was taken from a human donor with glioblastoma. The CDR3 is CASSVLERGGLDTQYF. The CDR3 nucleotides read TGTGCCAGCAGCGTTCTAGAGCGGGGGGGCCTAGATACGCAGTATTTT.